This T cell receptor beta chain was documented in a study of blood T cell repertoires in COVID-19. Trimming removed 6 bases from V and 2 bases from J, with 16 bases in between. Germline V CDR1 and CDR2: MNHEY, SVGAGI. This CDR3 has 15 amino acids. TCRdb keeps only in-frame clones here, not all; method: immunoSEQ multiplex PCR. The table has 190,000 or so clones, almost 85% seen once. The V gene is TRBV6-5, the J gene TRBJ1-2; D is perhaps TRBD1 (6 bases). The sequenced sample was peripheral blood. The clonotype was recovered from a human donor with acute or convalescent COVID-19. The donor label of this sample is uncertain. CDR3 sequence: CASSSPGHLNYGYTF. The CDR3 region has the DNA TGTGCCAGCAGCTCCCCGGGACACCTGAACTATGGCTACACCTTC.